This record concerns one T cell receptor beta chain sequence. What this receptor recognizes is not known. Base quality data are lacking; no much larger clone is found one base away. This sample was included in a study of human T cells and chemical hapten exposure (dated by TCRdb to the early 2020s). Study-level background: For sensitization, 2% DPC in acetone was applied to a 2 cm by 2 cm area of upper inner arm skin. Patients additionally received weekly therapeutic DPC doses to the scalp throughout the approximately 25-week study period. Patch testing was done on the upper back using Finn chambers containing 0.01% DPC, and results were scored after 6 days according to International Contact Dermatitis Research Group standards. Most of the patients in the cohort were female, and the cohort covered alopecia areata with under or over 50% scalp involvement, alopecia totalis and alopecia universalis. The libraries were sequenced as a pool, and the TCR yield per sample differed mostly because of small variations in library volumes within the pool. The study tracked peripheral blood TCR repertoire changes in vivo during primary and secondary sensitization to the hapten diphenylcyclopropenone (DPC) in alopecia patients. Blood was sampled from patients pre-sensitization (week 0) and at 2, 6 and about 24 weeks after DPC sensitization. Approximately 28 alopecia patients provided blood for TCR sequencing at one to four time points (pre-sensitization, 2, 6 and 24 weeks).

The time point label on this specimen signifies: patch test 1, 2 weeks after DPC sensitization. The treatment or condition label, as the study defines it: therapeutic diphenylcyclopropenone sensitization with weekly scalp DPC. At every patch-test visit, the blood draw took place before the patch test was put on. To be eligible, patients had to be aged 18 to 70, diagnosed with alopecia and judged suitable for DPC therapy, while pregnant patients were excluded. Total RNA was isolated from unfractionated whole blood collected in Tempus Blood RNA tubes. Trimmed from V: 1 base; trimmed from J: 6 bases; junction bases lacking a gene match: 4. Sequences SGHRS (CDR1) and YFSETQ (CDR2) are obtained from the germline V gene. From the cysteine through the phenylalanine, the CDR3 covers 14 amino acids. The read is trimmed to its CDR3 DNA, 42 bases read in frame from base 1. Findings and caveats that apply to the study as a whole: Alopecia, a presumed autoimmune disease, was present in all patients, so the immune response of the patients might differ from that of healthy individuals. Patch test score was positively correlated with the number of PT1 expanded TCRs, with significance at thresholds 8, 16 and 32 but not at 4. After repeated subsampling, the strength of the expansion versus patch-test correlation and the threshold at which it became significant changed. Compared with pre-sensitization or healthy control sets, expanded TCRs formed significantly more large CDR3 similarity clusters, which is consistent with antigen-driven responses. The number of TCRs above 1 in 1000 frequency did not change with DPC sensitization; there was no evidence of global repertoire structure alterations.

The library relied on RACE. TCRdb records NextSeq 500 as the sequencer. During library preparation, unique molecular identifiers were attached to individual cDNA molecules so that TCRs could be counted in a quantitative, reproducible way. For every blood RNA sample, sequencing covered both the TCR alpha and TCR beta chains. The original pipeline was this. A median of about 87,000 TCRs per sample was observed, with a range of about 20,000 to 750,000. V, J and CDR3 annotation of the TCR reads was carried out using the Decombinator software suite. To make PS versus PT1 abundance plots, every sample was subsampled to the same number of TCRs (28,000). Expanded TCRs were defined as absent before sensitization and observed at least eight times at the 2-week time point. Through fastp at Q25 and MiXCR, TCRdb rebuilt clones from the public reads, retaining in-frame beta chains. For every CDR3 protein sequence, its rows merge into one entry that carries the most common genes and DNA. TCRdb's processing, not the authors', yielded these V and J calls. Across this sample there are tens of thousands of distinct CDR3 sequences, with approximately 9.3% seen only once. Together, the top ten hold roughly 15% of the sample.

The source material was whole blood, sampled in connection with sensitization to the hapten diphenylcyclopropenone (DPC). The rearranged chain carries TRBV5-1 and TRBJ2-7, and 10 junction bases match TRBD2. The receptor's source is a woman aged 40 to 50 with alopecia areata. Some clones in this sample may be carry-over from other donors' samples. The DNA sequence is TGCGCCAGCAGCTTGAAGCGGGGGGGCCGCGAGCAGTACTTC. It encodes CASSLKRGGREQYF.